This is a list of T cell receptor beta chains from one sample in a study of blood T cell repertoires in COVID-19. Assay: immunoSEQ multiplex PCR; the TCRdb copy retains only in-frame clones and omits some. The sample shows about 240,000 clones, 80% to 90% of them seen only once. The sample taken for sequencing was peripheral blood. The receptors were gathered from a woman at least 80 years old with COVID-19, enrolled during active disease. CDR3s leave out the opening cysteine and the closing phenylalanine or tryptophan. A D gene is named only where the DNA matches it firmly.

TRBV5-1,TRBJ1-1,.,ASSLTGRMNTEAF
TRBV9,TRBJ2-2,.,ASSAAGASNTGELF
TRBV5-1,TRBJ2-1,TRBD1,ASSLRDRSYNEQF
TRBV19,TRBJ2-1,TRBD1,ASSMSSTGGGRESYNEQF
TRBV7-9,TRBJ1-2,.,ASSPSGGLGYGYT
TRBV2,TRBJ1-5,TRBD1,ASRGQGGNQPQH
TRBV3-1/TRBV3-2,TRBJ1-6,TRBD1,ASSLDRGSSPLH
TRBV7-9,TRBJ1-6,.,AGGPPLH
TRBV3-1/TRBV3-2,TRBJ2-3,TRBD2,ASSRRTSGSGPYTDTQY
TRBV5-1,TRBJ2-5,.,ASSREIPRETQY
TRBV6-5,TRBJ1-2,.,ASRYERQPYGYT
TRBV5-6,TRBJ2-3,TRBD1,ASSPTGGTDTQY
TRBV6-5,TRBJ1-6,TRBD1,ASSYSSGGNSPLH
TRBV24-1,TRBJ2-1,.,ATSEAGQRVEQF
TRBV4-3,TRBJ2-5,TRBD2,ASSQGAGGLQETQY
TRBV6-5,TRBJ2-7,TRBD1,AAKGTAESYEQY
TRBV28,TRBJ2-7,.,ASSPYLQTTGFLYEQY
TRBV30,TRBJ1-1,.,AWSVEQNTEAF
TRBV7-8,TRBJ2-7,TRBD1,ASSLESTGAYEQY
TRBV2,TRBJ1-5,.,ASVRQANQPQH
TRBV21-1,TRBJ1-6,.,ASSRPLGTGSSYNSPLH
TRBV7-9,TRBJ2-5,.,ASTFRGGTQY
TRBV5-1,TRBJ2-7,TRBD2,ASSRRPGGEQY
TRBV6-6,TRBJ2-1,TRBD2,ASSLLAGGPGEQF
TRBV9,TRBJ2-5,.,ASSPSRQEETQY
TRBV12-3/TRBV12-4,TRBJ1-2,TRBD1,ASSPGQGNYT
TRBV25-1,TRBJ1-5,.,ASSATGYSNQPQH
TRBV7-9,TRBJ2-2,.,ASSFRLADGELF
TRBV6-5,TRBJ1-1,TRBD1,ASSYSGQGAEAF
TRBV6-5,TRBJ1-3,.,ASIVRDSGNTIY
TRBV3-1/TRBV3-2,TRBJ2-3,.,ASSPFRAGASASDTQY
TRBV6-5,TRBJ1-2,TRBD1,ASTRTGSGYGYT
TRBV30,TRBJ1-1,TRBD1,AWRSGTGRVNTEAF
TRBV18,TRBJ1-5,.,ASSPSFDQPQH
TRBV4-1,TRBJ2-7,.,ASSQDAQGLPYEQY
TRBV6-2/TRBV6-3,TRBJ2-7,TRBD1,ASSLNRGPLSYEQY
TRBV4-3,TRBJ1-6,.,ASSQERGFDSPLH
TRBV5-1,TRBJ1-1,.,ASSTAGNTEAF
TRBV5-4,TRBJ2-1,TRBD2,ASSLRGRLAGSNEQF
TRBV7-3,TRBJ2-1,TRBD2,ASSPGTSGSRWF
TRBV5-1,TRBJ1-1,.,ASRLWAGGGLNTEAF
TRBV4-1,TRBJ1-1,TRBD1,ASSQWGQGNTEAF
TRBV5-1,TRBJ1-2,TRBD1,ASSLGRQGTRGYT
TRBV6-1,TRBJ1-1,TRBD1,ASSEDRGGTEAF
TRBV7-2,TRBJ1-1,TRBD1,ASSSRTGVTEAF
TRBV25-1,TRBJ1-5,.,ASGDSRVGNQPQH
TRBV6-5,TRBJ2-1,TRBD2,ASRSSGGAFSEQF
TRBV7-9,TRBJ2-7,TRBD1,ASSPGGYEQY
TRBV2,TRBJ1-1,.,ASSGEGRTTEAF